A selection of T cell receptor beta chains follows, all from one sample in a study of CD8 T cells in Susac syndrome. TCRdb re-called the immunoSEQ multiplex PCR reads through MiXCR, storing one row per CDR3 protein. The data contain around 200,000 distinct CDR3 sequences, over 90% of them singletons. The sample consisted of CD4+ T cells from PBMCs. Receptors were obtained from a human donor with Susac syndrome. The CDR3 runs from the conserved cysteine through the conserved F or W. The D gene is left open where the match is weak. A clone size is listed for some rows: how often the clone was seen (once, few, many), or a class if it is expanded.

>-|TRBV29-1|TRBJ1-2|-
TGCAGCGTTGAAGAAGGGCAGGGCCGGCGCTACACCTTC
CSVEEGQGRRYTF
>-|TRBV20-1|TRBJ2-1|-
TGCAGTGTCAGGTCGTCGAGCGGAGAGCAGTTCTTC
CSVRSSSGEQFF
>TRBD1|TRBV4-2|TRBJ2-7|-
TGTGCCAGCAGCCAAGGCCTGGGTCCGGGACAGTCCTACGAGCAGTACTTC
CASSQGLGPGQSYEQYF
>-|TRBV20-1|TRBJ2-1|-
TGCAGTGCTAGGGGCTATGAGCAGTTCTTC
CSARGYEQFF
>-|TRBV29-1|TRBJ2-5|-
TGCAGCGTTGAGAGGAGGAGGGTTCGAGAGACCCAGTACTTC
CSVERRRVRETQYF
>-|TRBV9|TRBJ2-7|-
TGTGCCAGCAGCGCCGAGGCAGGGGTGTACGAGCAGTACTTC
CASSAEAGVYEQYF
>TRBD2|TRBV7-9|TRBJ2-7|-
TGTGCCAGCAGCCCAGTAGCGGGAGAGGCGGCCGAGCAGTACTTC
CASSPVAGEAAEQYF
>TRBD2|TRBV7-9|TRBJ2-6|-
TGTGCCAGCAGCTCCCCGGGGGGGAGCTCTGGGGCCAACGTCCTGACTTTC
CASSSPGGSSGANVLTF
>TRBD1|TRBV5-1|TRBJ2-7|-
TGCGCCAGCAGCTTGGGGACAGGGTTCATCTACGAGCAGTACTTC
CASSLGTGFIYEQYF
>TRBD1|TRBV29-1|TRBJ2-7|few
TGCAGCGCCTCCCCCGGGACAGAAGTACACGAGCAGTACTTC
CSASPGTEVHEQYF
>TRBD1|TRBV6-1|TRBJ2-7|-
TGTGCCAGCAGTGTTTCGACAGGGTGGTCCTCCTACGAGCAGTACTTC
CASSVSTGWSSYEQYF
>TRBD2|TRBV6-2/TRBV6-3|TRBJ2-6|once
TGTGCCAGCTCACTAGCGGGAGGGTCTTACTCCTTTTTGTCCGGGGCCAACGTCCTGACTTTC
CASSLAGGSYSFLSGANVLTF
>-|TRBV20-1|TRBJ2-5|-
TGCAGTGCTAGGCCACAGAGAGTCGGGACCCAGTACTTC
CSARPQRVGTQYF
>-|TRBV2|TRBJ2-3|-
TGTGCCAGCAGTTCCTACACAGATACGCAGTATTTT
CASSSYTDTQYF
>-|TRBV12-3/TRBV12-4|TRBJ1-1|-
TGTGCCAGCAGTTTAGCCGGGGAAGCTTTCTTT
CASSLAGEAFF
>-|TRBV5-6|TRBJ1-1|-
TGTGCCAGCAGCCGGGGCACGGGACTTGGGAACACTGAAGCTTTCTTT
CASSRGTGLGNTEAFF
>TRBD2|TRBV18|TRBJ2-3|-
TGTGCCAGCTCACATCGGGGGGAAGCCTACACAGATACGCAGTATTTT
CASSHRGEAYTDTQYF
>-|TRBV20-1|TRBJ1-1|-
TGCAGTGCCGCCCGACAAGGGCTGGCCACTGAAGCTTTCTTT
CSAARQGLATEAFF
>-|TRBV7-2|TRBJ2-5|-
TGTGCCAGCAGCACCCTAGGAGGGGAGGAGACCCAGTACTTC
CASSTLGGEETQYF
>-|TRBV6-6|TRBJ1-1|-
TGTGCCAGCAGTCAGTTTAAACTGGCTGAAGCTTTCTTT
CASSQFKLAEAFF
>TRBD1|TRBV30|TRBJ2-7|-
TGTGCCTGGAGCGGACAGGGACGCGAGCAGTACTTC
CAWSGQGREQYF
>-|TRBV7-6|TRBJ2-5|few
TGTGCCAGCAGCCAAAGGAGGGGAGAGACCCAGTACTTC
CASSQRRGETQYF
>-|TRBV29-1|TRBJ2-1|-
TGCAGCGTTGAAAGGGGGTCGAGTCCAGGGTCGGATGAGCAGTTCTTC
CSVERGSSPGSDEQFF
>-|TRBV30|TRBJ1-4|-
TGTGCCTGGCGGGCCCAGATAGGTGAAAAACTGTTTTTT
CAWRAQIGEKLFF
>TRBD2|TRBV7-2|TRBJ2-7|-
TGTGCCAGCAGCCTGGGACTAGCGGGTGCCGCGTACTTC
CASSLGLAGAAYF
>-|TRBV28|TRBJ1-2|-
TGTGCCAGCAGTTTACGGATTAACTATGGCTACACCTTC
CASSLRINYGYTF
>-|TRBV7-8|TRBJ2-3|-
TGTGCCAGCAGCCCAAAAGATACGCAGTATTTT
CASSPKDTQYF
>-|TRBV29-1|TRBJ1-1|-
TGCAGCGTTGATGTGACGGTAAACACTGAAGCTTTCTTT
CSVDVTVNTEAFF
>TRBD1|TRBV5-1|TRBJ1-5|-
TGCGCCAGCAGCTCAGGGACAGATAATCAGCCCCAGCATTTT
CASSSGTDNQPQHF
>-|TRBV2|TRBJ2-5|-
TGTGCCAGCAGCGGGGCGGGACTGTCCGGGGAGACCCAGTACTTC
CASSGAGLSGETQYF
>-|TRBV3-1|TRBJ2-5|few
TGTGCCAGCAGCCAAGGTAGCGAGACCCAGTACTTC
CASSQGSETQYF
>-|TRBV7-9|TRBJ2-5|-
TGTGCCAGCAGAGATCGGACGGCCCAAGAGACCCAGTACTTC
CASRDRTAQETQYF
>-|TRBV7-3|TRBJ2-7|once
TGTGCCAGCAGCTTAAGCCCGACACCCTACGAGCAGTACTTC
CASSLSPTPYEQYF
>TRBD1|TRBV28|TRBJ1-2|once
TGTGCCAGCAGTCGGGACAGGGAGCGTGGCTACACCTTC
CASSRDRERGYTF
>TRBD1|TRBV2|TRBJ2-3|few
TGTGCCAGCAGTGAGGACAGGTCCACAGATACGCAGTATTTT
CASSEDRSTDTQYF
>-|TRBV30|TRBJ2-7|-
TGTGCCTCCCACCGGGACCCCTACGAGCAGTACTTC
CASHRDPYEQYF
>-|TRBV20-1|TRBJ2-7|once
TGCAGTGCTAGCATAGCTCCCTACGAGCAGTACTTC
CSASIAPYEQYF
>-|TRBV29-1|TRBJ2-3|once
TGCAGCGTTCTAAGCGGGAGCACAGATACGCAGTATTTT
CSVLSGSTDTQYF
>TRBD2|TRBV20-1|TRBJ2-3|few
TGCAGTGCTAGGTCTAGCGGGGGCACAGATACGCAGTATTTT
CSARSSGGTDTQYF
>-|TRBV3-1|TRBJ1-1|-
TGTGCCAGCAGCCCCGGGCAGGGTAGCCCTGAAGCTTTCTTT
CASSPGQGSPEAFF
>TRBD2|TRBV4-3|TRBJ2-7|-
TGCGCCAGCAGCCAAGGACGGACTAGCGACCGAAGCTCCTACGAGCAGTACTTC
CASSQGRTSDRSSYEQYF
>TRBD2|TRBV15|TRBJ2-5|-
TGTGCCACCAGCAGACCTTCGACTAGCGGGGGGCAAGAGACCCAGTACTTC
CATSRPSTSGGQETQYF
>-|TRBV29-1|TRBJ1-2|-
TGCAGCGTTGGCCTAACGGGTCTTCATGGCTACACCTTC
CSVGLTGLHGYTF
>-|TRBV6-5|TRBJ2-7|-
TGTGCCAGCAGGGGAGCTCGACCCTACGAGCAGTACTTC
CASRGARPYEQYF
>-|TRBV29-1|TRBJ2-2|-
TGCAGCGTTACAGAAAGGGCAAAGGACACCGGGGAGCTGTTTTTT
CSVTERAKDTGELFF
>-|TRBV20-1|TRBJ1-4|once
TGCAGTGCTACTACAACTAATGAAAAACTGTTTTTT
CSATTTNEKLFF
>TRBD2|TRBV29-1|TRBJ2-1|-
TGCAGCGGAGGGAAAGCGGGATCCTACAATGAGCAGTTCTTC
CSGGKAGSYNEQFF
>-|TRBV28|TRBJ2-6|-
TGTGCCAGCAACGGTTCGAGGGGGGGAAGACCTGGGGCCAACGTCCTGACTTTC
CASNGSRGGRPGANVLTF
>-|TRBV11-2|TRBJ2-1|once
TGTGCCAGCAGCTCTGGCTGGGGGTACAATGAGCAGTTCTTC
CASSSGWGYNEQFF
>-|TRBV12-3/TRBV12-4|TRBJ2-4|-
TGTGCCAGCAGTTTAACTCGAAACATTCAGTACTTC
CASSLTRNIQYF
>-|TRBV20-1|TRBJ2-3|-
TGCAGTGCGTACCGGGACCTACTCACAGATACGCAGTATTTT
CSAYRDLLTDTQYF
>TRBD2|TRBV29-1|TRBJ2-3|-
TGCAGCGTGGGACGGACTAGCGGTCTCACAGATACGCAGTATTTT
CSVGRTSGLTDTQYF
>TRBD2|TRBV7-2|TRBJ2-1|-
TGTGCCAGCAGCTCCACTCATCTAGCGGGGGGGACGAATGAGCAGTTCTTC
CASSSTHLAGGTNEQFF
>-|TRBV20-1|TRBJ2-1|-
TGCAGTGCTAGTCTCAGGTCGGACCGGCAAATCAACAATGAGCAGTTCTTC
CSASLRSDRQINNEQFF
>-|TRBV7-9|TRBJ2-2|once
TGTGCCAGCAGCTTAGCGACCAGCACCGGGGAGCTGTTTTTT
CASSLATSTGELFF